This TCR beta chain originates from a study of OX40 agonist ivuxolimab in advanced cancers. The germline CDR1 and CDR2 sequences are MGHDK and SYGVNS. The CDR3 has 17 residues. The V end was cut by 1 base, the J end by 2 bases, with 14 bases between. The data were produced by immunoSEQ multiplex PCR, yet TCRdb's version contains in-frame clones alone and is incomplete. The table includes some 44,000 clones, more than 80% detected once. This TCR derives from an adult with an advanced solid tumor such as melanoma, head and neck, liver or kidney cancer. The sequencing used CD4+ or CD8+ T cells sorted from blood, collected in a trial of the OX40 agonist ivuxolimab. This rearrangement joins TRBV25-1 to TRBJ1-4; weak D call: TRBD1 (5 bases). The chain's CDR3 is CASSEWGTSGTNEKLFF. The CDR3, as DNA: TGTGCCAGCAGTGAATGGGGGACTTCCGGGACTAATGAAAAACTGTTTTTT.